This T cell receptor beta chain was obtained from a study of T cell changes during pregnancy in multiple sclerosis. The V and J ends lost 5 bases and 3 bases, in that order; junction bases with no gene match: 8. The CDR3 is 15 amino acids. Germline V gene sequence: CDR1 ENHRY, CDR2 SYGVKD. Profiled with immunoSEQ multiplex PCR; TCRdb holds only in-frame clones, not every one. The profile shows over 55,000 clones, approximately 92% of them singletons. The source was CD8+ T cells from peripheral blood mononuclear cells, collected in the third trimester of pregnancy. The chain uses TRBV10-3 and TRBJ2-7; 9 bases line up with TRBD2. This clonotype was sampled from a female donor in good health, enrolled as a control in a pregnancy study. CDR3 sequence reads: CAISSSGGQSYEQYF. CDR3 in DNA: TGTGCCATCAGTAGTAGCGGGGGACAGAGCTACGAGCAGTACTTC.